The clone carrying this T cell receptor (beta chain) was counted once. These data come from a study of chemoradiotherapy in HPV16-positive cancers. CDR1 is SGHNT, CDR2 YYREEE, per germline (reference sequence). The CDR3 length is 15 residues. Unmatched junction bases numbered 1, after V lost 4 bases and J lost 1 base. The protocol was immunoSEQ multiplex PCR, while the TCRdb copy is restricted to in-frame clones and leaves out a portion. The sample lists approximately 12,000 clones; about 70% were seen once. This specimen was collected from a patient who underwent chemoradiotherapy. V gene TRBV5-4 combines with J gene TRBJ2-3, with TRBD2 matching 12 bases. This receptor was identified in a human donor with HPV-associated anogenital cancer. This CDR3 is CASSPSGGGTDTQYF. CDR3 bases: TGTGCCAGCAGCCCTAGCGGGGGGGGCACAGATACGCAGTATTTT.